This T cell receptor beta chain was sequenced for a study of OX40 agonist ivuxolimab in advanced cancers. Overall study context: It was ivuxolimab, an agonistic anti-OX40 (CD134) antibody, that patients were treated with.

TCRdb's table, derived via immunoSEQ multiplex PCR, lists solely in-frame clones and lacks some. The table records around 26,000 clones, approximately 80% of them present only once. Unmatched junction bases numbered 10, after V lost 6 bases and J lost 4 bases. CDR1 is MDHEN, CDR2 SYDVKM, per germline. The CDR3 extends over 16 amino acids. The chain combines TRBV28 with TRBJ2-7; 12 bases map to TRBD2. The TCR comes from an adult with an advanced solid tumor such as melanoma, head and neck, liver or kidney cancer. Specimen: CD4+ or CD8+ T cells sorted from blood, collected in a trial of the OX40 agonist ivuxolimab. The CDR3 region has the DNA TGTGCCAGCAGCTCGGGACTAGCGGGTCTCCGGTACGAGCAGTACTTC. It specifies CASSSGLAGLRYEQYF. The whole variable domain, filled in from reference TRBV28 and TRBJ2-7, reads DVKVTQSSRYLVKRTGEKVFLECVQDMDHENMFWYRQDPGLGLRLIYFSYDVKMKEKGDIPEGYSVSREKKERFSLILESASTNQTSMYLCASSSGLAGLRYEQYFGPGTRLTVT.